A selection of T cell receptor beta chains follows, all from one sample in a study of T-cell memory formation after mild COVID-19. TCRdb used MiXCR to reprocess the 5' RACE reads, holding one entry per CDR3 protein. The sample lists about 400,000 distinct CDR3 sequences, 20% to 30% occurring once. Sequencing was done on a sample of PBMCs or a T cell subset sorted from them (not recorded which). These receptors all stem from an adult woman who had mild COVID-19 (a few samples of this study predate the infection). Cell type and time point are not known. CDR3s include the opening cysteine and the closing phenylalanine or tryptophan. A D gene is named only where the DNA matches it firmly. The size entry is marked missing in some rows and otherwise reads once, few, many or a size class.

NA | TRBJ2-7 | TRBV20-1 | NA | CSVGGPSEQYF | TGCAGTGTAGGCGGCCCCTCCGAGCAGTACTTC
NA | TRBJ2-7 | TRBV24-1 | many | CATPGEGRTSYEQYF | TGTGCCACCCCCGGCGAGGGCCGAACCTCCTACGAGCAGTACTTC
NA | TRBJ2-3 | TRBV18 | NA | CASFRPSRTDTQYF | TGTGCCAGCTTCCGACCATCCCGCACAGATACGCAGTATTTT
NA | TRBJ2-7 | TRBV5-1 | few | CASSLGWQTSYEQYF | TGCGCCAGCAGCTTGGGGTGGCAGACCTCCTACGAGCAGTACTTC
NA | TRBJ1-2 | TRBV27 | NA | CASSFGFGGEGYTF | TGTGCCAGCAGTTTTGGGTTCGGGGGAGAGGGCTACACCTTC
NA | TRBJ1-1 | TRBV29-1 | NA | CSVDMPGQVEAFF | TGCAGCGTTGACATGCCGGGACAAGTTGAAGCTTTCTTT
TRBD2 | TRBJ2-1 | TRBV12-5 | NA | CASGLSLAGGRLYNEQFF | TGTGCTAGTGGTTTATCGCTAGCGGGAGGGCGACTCTACAATGAGCAGTTCTTC
NA | TRBJ2-3 | TRBV9 | NA | CASSVVPGTDTQYF | TGTGCCAGCAGCGTAGTGCCCGGCACAGATACGCAGTATTTT
NA | TRBJ2-4 | TRBV7-2 | few | CASSQTPVAGKYF | TGTGCCAGCAGCCAGACCCCCGTGGCAGGGAAGTACTTC
TRBD1 | TRBJ1-1 | TRBV20-1 | few | CSARDPGQGNTEAFF | TGCAGTGCTAGAGACCCCGGACAGGGGAACACTGAAGCTTTCTTT
TRBD2 | TRBJ2-5 | TRBV5-1 | NA | CASSPLERGRSETQYF | TGCGCCAGCAGCCCGCTAGAGCGGGGGAGGTCGGAGACCCAGTACTTC
NA | TRBJ2-1 | TRBV24-1 | NA | CATSDPDSYNEQFF | TGTGCCACCAGTGATCCGGACAGCTACAATGAGCAGTTCTTC
NA | TRBJ2-7 | TRBV7-9 | NA | CASSPRVFRPYEQYF | TGTGCCAGCAGCCCCCGAGTCTTTCGACCCTACGAGCAGTACTTC
TRBD1 | TRBJ2-1 | TRBV7-8 | NA | CASSLGGTVYNEQFF | TGTGCCAGCAGCTTAGGTGGGACAGTTTACAATGAGCAGTTCTTC
NA | TRBJ1-1 | TRBV7-9 | few | CASSLWGRENTEAFF | TGTGCCAGCAGCTTATGGGGACGGGAGAACACTGAAGCTTTCTTT
NA | TRBJ1-3 | TRBV7-2 | NA | CASSLVVEYWNTIYF | TGTGCCAGCAGCTTAGTTGTGGAGTATTGGAACACCATATATTTT
NA | TRBJ1-5 | TRBV2 | NA | CASRPRSNQPQHF | TGTGCCAGCAGGCCTCGAAGTAATCAGCCCCAGCATTTT
NA | TRBJ1-1 | TRBV5-1 | many | CASSPSGTLRVQREAFF | TGCGCCAGCAGCCCGTCGGGAACATTGCGGGTACAGAGAGAAGCTTTCTTT